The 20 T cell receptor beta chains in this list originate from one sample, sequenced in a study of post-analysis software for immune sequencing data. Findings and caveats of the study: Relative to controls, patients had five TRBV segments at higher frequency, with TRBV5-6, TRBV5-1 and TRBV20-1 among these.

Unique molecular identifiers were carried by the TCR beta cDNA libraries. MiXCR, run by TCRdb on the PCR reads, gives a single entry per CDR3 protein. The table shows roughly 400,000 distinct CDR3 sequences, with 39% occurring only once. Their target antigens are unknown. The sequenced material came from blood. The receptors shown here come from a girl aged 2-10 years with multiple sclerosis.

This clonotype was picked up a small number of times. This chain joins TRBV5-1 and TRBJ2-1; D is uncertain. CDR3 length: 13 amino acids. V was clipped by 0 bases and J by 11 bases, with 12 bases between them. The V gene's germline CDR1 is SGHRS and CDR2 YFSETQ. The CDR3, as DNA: TGCGCCAGCAGCTTGGCCGGCCGATCTCAGCAGTTCTTC. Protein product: CASSLAGRSQQFF.

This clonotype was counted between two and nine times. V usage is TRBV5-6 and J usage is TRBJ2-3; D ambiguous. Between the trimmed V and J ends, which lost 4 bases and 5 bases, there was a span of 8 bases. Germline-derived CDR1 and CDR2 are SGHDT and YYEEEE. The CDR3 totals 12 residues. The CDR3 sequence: CASSLPIDTQYF. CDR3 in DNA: TGTGCCAGCAGCCTACCCATAGATACGCAGTATTTT.

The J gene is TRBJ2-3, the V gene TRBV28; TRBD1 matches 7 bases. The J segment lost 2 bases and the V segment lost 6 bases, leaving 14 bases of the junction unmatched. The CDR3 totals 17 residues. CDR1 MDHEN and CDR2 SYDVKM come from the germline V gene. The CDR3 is CASRPTGVLPYTDTQYF. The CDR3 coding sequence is TGTGCCAGCAGACCTACAGGGGTCCTACCGTACACAGATACGCAGTATTTT.

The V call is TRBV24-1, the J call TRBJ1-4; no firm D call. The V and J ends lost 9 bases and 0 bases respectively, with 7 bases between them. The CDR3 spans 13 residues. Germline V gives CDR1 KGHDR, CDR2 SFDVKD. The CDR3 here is CATQRATNEKLFF. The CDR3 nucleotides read TGTGCCACCCAGCGAGCAACTAATGAAAAACTGTTTTTT.

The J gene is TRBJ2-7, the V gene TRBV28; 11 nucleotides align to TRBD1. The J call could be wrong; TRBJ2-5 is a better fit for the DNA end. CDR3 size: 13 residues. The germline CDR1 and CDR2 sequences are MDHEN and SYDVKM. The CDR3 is CASSPGQGVTQYF. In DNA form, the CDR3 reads TGTGCCAGCAGTCCGGGACAGGGGGTGACCCAGTACTTC.

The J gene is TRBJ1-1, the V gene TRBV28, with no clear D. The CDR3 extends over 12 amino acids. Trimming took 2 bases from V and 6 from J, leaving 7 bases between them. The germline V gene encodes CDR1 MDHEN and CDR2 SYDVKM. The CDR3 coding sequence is TGTGCCAGCAGTTTAAATGAGCCTGAAGCTTTCTTT. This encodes CASSLNEPEAFF.

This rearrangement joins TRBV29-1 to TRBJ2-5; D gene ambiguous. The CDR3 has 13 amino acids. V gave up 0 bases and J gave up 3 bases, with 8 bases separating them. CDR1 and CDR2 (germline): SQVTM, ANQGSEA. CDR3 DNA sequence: TGCAGCGTTGAAGAGGGTCAGGAAGAGACCCAGTACTTC. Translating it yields CSVEEGQEETQYF.

CDR3 DNA sequence: TGCGCCAGCAGCCAAACGGACGGGCCCTACTATGGCTACACCTTC. Translating gives CASSQTDGPYYGYTF. The chain recombines TRBV4-1 with TRBJ1-2; D gene uncertain. CDR1 and CDR2 (germline): MGHRA, YSYEKL. The CDR3 runs 15 residues. V was trimmed by 2 bases and J by 3 bases, leaving 13 bases between them.

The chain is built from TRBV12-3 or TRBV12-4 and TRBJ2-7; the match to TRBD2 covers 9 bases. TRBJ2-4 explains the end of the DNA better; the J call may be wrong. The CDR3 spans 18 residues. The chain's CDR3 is CASSHDSASGESRNIQYF. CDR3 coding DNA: TGTGCCAGCAGCCATGACTCGGCTAGCGGGGAATCCAGAAACATTCAGTACTTC.

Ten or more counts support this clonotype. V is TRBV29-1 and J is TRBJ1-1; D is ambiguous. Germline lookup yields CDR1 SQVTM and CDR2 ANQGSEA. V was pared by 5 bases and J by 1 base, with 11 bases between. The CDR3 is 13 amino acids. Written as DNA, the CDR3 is TGCAGCGTTTCCGACACCAGGAACACTGAAGCTTTCTTT. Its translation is CSVSDTRNTEAFF.

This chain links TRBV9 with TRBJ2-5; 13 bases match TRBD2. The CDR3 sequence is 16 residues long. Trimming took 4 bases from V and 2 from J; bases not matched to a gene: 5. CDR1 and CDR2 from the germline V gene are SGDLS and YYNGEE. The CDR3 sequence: CASSLGLAGNQETQYF. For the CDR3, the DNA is TGTGCCAGCAGCTTGGGACTAGCGGGGAATCAAGAGACCCAGTACTTC.

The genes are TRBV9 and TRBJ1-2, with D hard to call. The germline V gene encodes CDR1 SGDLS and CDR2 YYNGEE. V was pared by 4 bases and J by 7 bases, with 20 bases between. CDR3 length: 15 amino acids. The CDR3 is CASSPQVDFIGGYTF. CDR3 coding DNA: TGTGCCAGCAGCCCCCAGGTGGACTTCATCGGTGGCTACACCTTC. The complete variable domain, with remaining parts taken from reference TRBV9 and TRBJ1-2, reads DSGVTQTPKHLITATGQRVTLRCSPRSGDLSVYWYQQSLDQGLQFLIQYYNGEERAKGNILERFSAQQFPDLHSELNLSSLELGDSALYFCASSPQVDFIGGYTFGSGTRLTVV.

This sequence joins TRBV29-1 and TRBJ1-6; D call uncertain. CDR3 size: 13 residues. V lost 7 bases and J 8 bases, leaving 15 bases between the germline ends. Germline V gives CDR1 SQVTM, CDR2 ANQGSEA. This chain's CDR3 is CSAQRGRYSPLHF. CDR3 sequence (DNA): TGCAGCGCTCAGCGGGGAAGATATTCACCCCTCCACTTT.

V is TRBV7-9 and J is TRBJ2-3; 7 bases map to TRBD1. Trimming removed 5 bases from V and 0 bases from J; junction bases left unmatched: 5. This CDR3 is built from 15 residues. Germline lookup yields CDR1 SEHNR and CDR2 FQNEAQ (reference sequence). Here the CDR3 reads CASSGTVSSTDTQYF. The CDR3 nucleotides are TGTGCCAGCAGCGGGACAGTCTCTAGCACAGATACGCAGTATTTT.

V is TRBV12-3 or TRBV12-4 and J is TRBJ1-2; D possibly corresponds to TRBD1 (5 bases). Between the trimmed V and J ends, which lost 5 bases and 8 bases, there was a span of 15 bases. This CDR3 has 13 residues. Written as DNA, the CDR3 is TGTGCCAGCAGTGCTCCAGGGTTTTCGGGCTACACCTTC. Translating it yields CASSAPGFSGYTF.

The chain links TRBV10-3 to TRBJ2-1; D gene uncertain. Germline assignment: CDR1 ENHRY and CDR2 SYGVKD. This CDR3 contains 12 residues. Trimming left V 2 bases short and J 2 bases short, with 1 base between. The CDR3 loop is CAISETYNEQFF. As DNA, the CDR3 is TGTGCCATCAGTGAGACCTACAATGAGCAGTTCTTC.

The CDR3 coding sequence is TGTGCCAGCAGTGAATATATCGGTAACCAAGAGACCCAGTACTTC. This codes for CASSEYIGNQETQYF. J is TRBJ2-5 and V is TRBV25-1, with D unresolved. The germline V and J ends were trimmed by 0 bases and 0 bases, with 8 bases remaining between them. Germline V gene data show CDR1 as MGHDK and CDR2 as SYGVNS. The CDR3 loop spans 15 amino acids.

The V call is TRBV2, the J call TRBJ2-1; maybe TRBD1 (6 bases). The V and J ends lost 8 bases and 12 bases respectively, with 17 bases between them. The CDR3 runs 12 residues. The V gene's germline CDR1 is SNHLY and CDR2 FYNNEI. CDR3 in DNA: TGTGCCAGCTCAAAAGGGGGAGACCGGCAGTTCTTC. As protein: CASSKGGDRQFF.

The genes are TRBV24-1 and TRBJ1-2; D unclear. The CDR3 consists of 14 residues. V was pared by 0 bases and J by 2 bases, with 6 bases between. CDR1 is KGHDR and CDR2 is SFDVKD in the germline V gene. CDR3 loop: CATSDLDGNYGYTF. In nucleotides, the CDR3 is TGTGCCACCAGTGATTTGGACGGAAACTATGGCTACACCTTC.

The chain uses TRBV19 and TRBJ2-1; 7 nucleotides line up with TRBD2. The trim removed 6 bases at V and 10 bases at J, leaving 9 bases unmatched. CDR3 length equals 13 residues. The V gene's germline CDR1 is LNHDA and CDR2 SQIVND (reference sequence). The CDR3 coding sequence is TGTGCCAGTAGCCGACTAGCTGACTACGAGCAGTTCTTC. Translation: CASSRLADYEQFF.